What follows is one TCR beta chain and its context. The antigen is unknown. This sample was included in a study of stem cell transplantation in POMP-related autoinflammatory disease. Study information: After transplant, neutrophils and platelets showed 100% graft donor chimerism through one year. Study findings and constraints: PRAID patients trended toward lower TRB diversity and higher clonality in all analyzed T-cell subsets.

Clones were read by immunoSEQ multiplex PCR, and TCRdb kept only the in-frame ones, dropping some. The repertoire holds tens of thousands of clones, with approximately 91% as singletons. The V and J ends lost 10 bases and 4 bases, in that order; junction bases with no gene match: 16. The length of the CDR3 is 16 residues. Looked up from germline, CDR1 is SNHLY and CDR2 is FYNNEI. The chain uses TRBV2 and TRBJ1-5, with TRBD1 identical over 7 bases. The TCR was taken from a human patient with POMP-related autoinflammation and immune dysregulation (PRAID). The T cells may partly be graft donor cells. Here the sequenced sample was CD4+ T cells from PBMCs, taken after stem cell transplantation. The CDR3 region is CATSLTGSLRNQPQHF. The CDR3 region has the DNA TGTGCCACCTCATTGACAGGGTCGCTGAGAAATCAGCCCCAGCATTTT. Using reference TRBV2 and TRBJ1-5 for the parts outside the CDR3, the full variable domain is EPEVTQTPSHQVTQMGQEVILRCVPISNHLYFYWYRQILGQKVEFLVSFYNNEISEKSEIFDDQFSVERPDGSNFTLKIRSTKLEDSAMYFCATSLTGSLRNQPQHFGDGTRLSIL.